The 13 T cell receptor beta chains below come from one sample, sequenced in a study of blood T cell repertoires in COVID-19. The assay was immunoSEQ multiplex PCR, and TCRdb's table has in-frame clones only and misses some. In the table there are roughly 250,000 clones, approximately 80% of which are singletons. The sample taken for sequencing was peripheral blood. The receptors come from a woman aged 55-70 years with active or convalescent COVID-19.

The genes are TRBV30 and TRBJ2-3; D perhaps matches TRBD1 (6 bases). The CDR3 length is 13 residues. V shed 2 bases and J shed 8 bases, with 14 bases lying between them. Germline V CDR1 and CDR2: GTSNPN, SVGIG (reference sequence). This CDR3 reads CAWSTPGAGTQYF. CDR3 bases: TGTGCCTGGAGTACCCCAGGGGCGGGTACGCAGTATTTT.

The chain combines TRBV7-8 with TRBJ2-7, with D uncertain. The CDR3 is 14 residues long. Looked up from germline, CDR1 is SGHVS and CDR2 is FQNEAQ. With 5 bases removed from V and 3 bases from J, the gap between germline ends came to 14 bases. CDR3 sequence reads: CASSHGLQSYEQYF. The CDR3 DNA follows: TGTGCCAGCAGCCATGGCCTCCAAAGCTACGAGCAGTACTTC.

The chain uses TRBV27 and TRBJ2-3; tentatively, D is TRBD1 (5 bases). There are 14 residues in the CDR3. V dropped 5 bases and J dropped 0 bases, with 9 bases sitting between them. Germline V lookup: CDR1 MNHEY, CDR2 SMNVEV (reference sequence). The CDR3 is CASSPTASTDTQYF. CDR3 DNA sequence: TGTGCCAGCAGTCCGACAGCTAGCACAGATACGCAGTATTTT.

The chain combines TRBV6-5 with TRBJ1-1; D unresolved. Trimming shortened V by 3 bases and J by 4 bases, and 12 bases separated the two germline ends. CDR1 and CDR2 (germline): MNHEY, SVGAGI. CDR3 length equals 14 residues. CDR3 in amino acids: CASSYTYFPTEAFF. In DNA, the CDR3 is TGTGCCAGCAGTTATACATATTTCCCCACTGAAGCTTTCTTT.

This chain uses TRBV15 with TRBJ2-7, with D perhaps matching TRBD1 (6 bases). V was pared by 4 bases and J by 5 bases, with 15 bases between. The CDR3 is made up of 14 amino acids. The V gene's germline CDR1 is LNHNV and CDR2 YYDKDF (reference sequence). CDR3 sequence (DNA): TGTGCCACCAGCAACAGGGTGAATTTCCACGAGCAGTACTTC. Amino acid sequence: CATSNRVNFHEQYF.

The chain links TRBV7-2 to TRBJ2-7; TRBD1 aligns across 8 bases. Germline-derived CDR1 and CDR2 are SGHTA and FQGNSA. The J segment lost 1 base and the V segment lost 2 bases, leaving 16 bases of the junction unmatched. The CDR3 has 19 residues. The CDR3 nucleotides are TGTGCCAGCAGCTTACCCACATATCCCGGGACAGGTCCGTCCTACGAGCAGTACTTC. Its protein product is CASSLPTYPGTGPSYEQYF.

The genes are TRBV9 and TRBJ1-1; D ambiguous. The CDR3 length is 13 residues. CDR1 and CDR2 from the germline V gene are SGDLS and YYNGEE. V was pared by 3 bases and J by 3 bases, with 9 bases between. The CDR3 reads CASSESGYTEAFF. The CDR3 DNA reads as TGTGCCAGCAGCGAATCCGGGTACACTGAAGCTTTCTTT.

With regard to this clone: A read error may produce the germline difference seen at one junction end. The chain uses TRBV7-7 and TRBJ2-5; 15 positions match TRBD2. The CDR3 is 18 residues long. Germline V gives CDR1 SSHAT, CDR2 FNYEAQ (reference sequence). For the CDR3, the DNA is TGTGCTAGCAGCCTTGGAGGACTAGCGGGGGGGAGACAAGAGACCCAGTACTTC. This gives the protein CASSLGGLAGGRQETQYF.

The V gene is TRBV7-3, the J gene TRBJ2-7; TRBD1 matches at 9 bases. Looked up from germline, CDR1 is SGHTA and CDR2 is FQGTGA. The CDR3 is made up of 13 amino acids. V gave up 5 bases and J gave up 5 bases; unmatched junction bases: 4. CDR3 loop: CASSKDRGDEQYF. CDR3 nucleotide sequence: TGTGCCAGCAGCAAGGACAGGGGAGACGAGCAGTACTTC.

The J gene is TRBJ1-2, the V gene TRBV11-1, with 10 bases lining up with TRBD1. V trimming: 5 bases; J trimming: 8 bases; junction bases outside the gene matches: 11. Germline CDR1 is SGHAT and CDR2 is FQDESV (reference sequence). The CDR3 covers 15 residues. The CDR3 DNA sequence: TGTGCCAGCAGCCCAACCGGGACAGGGGCTAGAGGCTACACCTTC. This translates into CASSPTGTGARGYTF. The whole variable domain, filled in from reference TRBV11-1 and TRBJ1-2, reads EAEVAQSPRYKITEKSQAVAFWCDPISGHATLYWYRQILGQGPELLVQFQDESVVDDSQLPKDRFSAERLKGVDSTLKIQPAELGDSAMYLCASSPTGTGARGYTFGSGTRLTVV.

V usage is TRBV10-3 and J usage is TRBJ2-1, with TRBD2 matching 8 bases. Germline V lookup: CDR1 ENHRY, CDR2 SYGVKD. The CDR3 spans 15 residues. The V segment lost 2 bases and the J segment 4 bases; nucleotides outside the gene matches: 4. CDR3 nucleotides: TGTGCCATCAGTGAGAGCGGGGGTGGGTACAATGAGCAGTTCTTC. Translated, it gives CAISESGGGYNEQFF.

The rearrangement links TRBV25-1 to TRBJ1-3; 8 bases are shared with TRBD1. CDR3 length equals 16 residues. CDR1 is MGHDK and CDR2 is SYGVNS in the germline V gene. Germline trimming cut 10 bases from V and 0 bases from J; bases unmatched to any gene: 11. CDR3 residues: CATSGQGYLSGNTIYF. Written as DNA, the CDR3 is TGTGCCACCTCAGGACAGGGTTACCTCTCTGGAAACACCATATATTTT.

V gene TRBV5-8 combines with J gene TRBJ2-7; 7 bases align to TRBD1. This CDR3 region has 15 residues. V gave up 3 bases and J gave up 2 bases; unmatched junction bases: 8. Germline V gene lookup returns CDR1 SGHTS and CDR2 YDEGEE. The CDR3 nucleotides read TGTGCCAGCAGCTGGGGGACAGACCTACCCTACGAGCAGTACTTC. Protein: CASSWGTDLPYEQYF.